The rows below give T cell receptor beta chains drawn from one sample of a study of T cells after yellow fever vaccination. MiXCR, applied by TCRdb to the 5' RACE reads, yields one record per CDR3 protein. Here the sample spans under 600,000 distinct CDR3 sequences, roughly 14% being singletons. The sequencing here drew on PBMCs, taken on the day of the yellow fever booster vaccination. Receptor source: a man aged 30 to 45 who received the YFV17D yellow fever vaccine. Each CDR3 is given with its conserved first and last residue. Fields, in order: clone size, D gene, V gene, J gene, CDR3 DNA, CDR3 protein. A D gene is named only where the DNA matches it firmly. Expanded clones are given a class, and other clones once, few, many or no size at all.

size: NA; D: NA; V: TRBV11-3; J: TRBJ2-2; DNA: TGTGCCAGCAGCTTAGATTTCGCACATTCGAACACCGGGGAGCTGTTTTTT; CDR3: CASSLDFAHSNTGELFF
size: few; D: TRBD1; V: TRBV12-3/TRBV12-4; J: TRBJ2-5; DNA: TGTGCCAGCACCCCGACAGGGGCGGGGGAGACCCAGTACTTC; CDR3: CASTPTGAGETQYF
size: NA; D: TRBD2; V: TRBV4-3; J: TRBJ2-7; DNA: TGCGCCAGCAGCCAGAGAGCGGGGGAATACGAGCAGTACTTC; CDR3: CASSQRAGEYEQYF
size: NA; D: TRBD2; V: TRBV15; J: TRBJ2-1; DNA: TGTGCCACCAGCAGAGAGATTCAAACTAGCGCGAGCTCCTACAATGAGCAGTTCTTC; CDR3: CATSREIQTSASSYNEQFF
size: few; D: TRBD2; V: TRBV4-2; J: TRBJ2-1; DNA: TGTGCCAGCAGCCAACGCCTAGCGGGAGCCAATGAGCAGTTCTTC; CDR3: CASSQRLAGANEQFF
size: few; D: NA; V: TRBV6-5; J: TRBJ1-1; DNA: TGTGCCAGCATTACGGGCCGATGGGCTTTCTTT; CDR3: CASITGRWAFF
size: few; D: TRBD2; V: TRBV12-3/TRBV12-4; J: TRBJ2-3; DNA: TGTGCCAGCAGCCCTGGGGGGAGGGGACTAGCGGGAGTTCAAGATACGCAGTATTTT; CDR3: CASSPGGRGLAGVQDTQYF
size: few; D: NA; V: TRBV2; J: TRBJ2-1; DNA: TGTGCCAGCAGTGAAGGAGTCCATGAGCAGTTCTTC; CDR3: CASSEGVHEQFF
size: few; D: NA; V: TRBV10-3; J: TRBJ2-5; DNA: TGTGCCATCAGGAGGGATCAAGAGACCCAGTACTTC; CDR3: CAIRRDQETQYF
size: few; D: NA; V: TRBV20-1; J: TRBJ2-3; DNA: TGCAGTGCTAGAGTGGACTCTAGCACAGATACGCAGTATTTT; CDR3: CSARVDSSTDTQYF
size: few; D: NA; V: TRBV6-2/TRBV6-3; J: TRBJ2-1; DNA: TGTGCCAGCAGTCCCGGGACGAGGCAGTTCTTC; CDR3: CASSPGTRQFF
size: NA; D: NA; V: TRBV2; J: TRBJ2-1; DNA: TGTGCCAGTCCGACGGGCAGGAGTAATGAGCAGTTCTTC; CDR3: CASPTGRSNEQFF
size: few; D: NA; V: TRBV7-2; J: TRBJ1-1; DNA: TGTGCCAGCAGCTTACATAAGGGCACTGAAGCTTTCTTT; CDR3: CASSLHKGTEAFF
size: NA; D: NA; V: TRBV6-1; J: TRBJ1-2; DNA: TGTGCCAGCAGTGAGGAAGTAGGCTATGGCTACACCTTC; CDR3: CASSEEVGYGYTF
size: NA; D: TRBD1; V: TRBV20-1; J: TRBJ1-4; DNA: TGCAGTGCTCAAAGACAGGGCCCTAATGAAAAACTGTTTTTT; CDR3: CSAQRQGPNEKLFF
size: few; D: TRBD2; V: TRBV4-3; J: TRBJ2-7; DNA: TGCGCCAGCAGCCAATCTTGGTTCGGCGGACTAGCGGGTCACTACGAGCAGTACTTC; CDR3: CASSQSWFGGLAGHYEQYF
size: many; D: NA; V: TRBV5-1; J: TRBJ2-3; DNA: TGTGCCAGCAGCTTAGTAGGAGATACGCAGTATTTT; CDR3: CASSLVGDTQYF
size: NA; D: TRBD1; V: TRBV10-3; J: TRBJ1-1; DNA: TGTGCCATCAGGGGGGGACAGGGGGCCACTGAAGCTTTCTTT; CDR3: CAIRGGQGATEAFF
size: NA; D: NA; V: TRBV15; J: TRBJ2-4; DNA: TGTGCCACCAGCTTGGGTAGGGCCAAAAACATTCAGTACTTC; CDR3: CATSLGRAKNIQYF
size: NA; D: TRBD2; V: TRBV27; J: TRBJ2-7; DNA: TGTGCCAGCAGTTTGGAGGGCGGGAGCATTGTCTACGAGCAGTACTTC; CDR3: CASSLEGGSIVYEQYF
size: NA; D: NA; V: TRBV12-3/TRBV12-4; J: TRBJ1-5; DNA: TGTGCCAGCAAGGGGACCTCGGGTCACCCCCAGCATTTT; CDR3: CASKGTSGHPQHF
size: few; D: NA; V: TRBV3-1; J: TRBJ1-2; DNA: TGTGCCAGCAGCCAAGATCGGGGCGTTGGCTATGGCTACACCTTC; CDR3: CASSQDRGVGYGYTF
size: NA; D: NA; V: TRBV28; J: TRBJ1-2; DNA: TGTGCCAGCAGGGGGGGAACGCCCGGCGGCTACACCTTC; CDR3: CASRGGTPGGYTF
size: few; D: NA; V: TRBV5-1; J: TRBJ2-5; DNA: TGCGCCAGCAGCTTTGCAGGGAATAGCGAGACCCAGTACTTC; CDR3: CASSFAGNSETQYF
size: NA; D: TRBD2; V: TRBV3-1; J: TRBJ2-4; DNA: TGTGCCAGCAGCCAAAGGATCAGCGGGAGGGAAAACATTCAGTACTTC; CDR3: CASSQRISGRENIQYF
size: few; D: NA; V: TRBV5-1; J: TRBJ2-2; DNA: TGCGCCAGCAGGCCGGGAAATAGCGGTCCTACCGGGGAGCTGTTTTTT; CDR3: CASRPGNSGPTGELFF
size: NA; D: NA; V: TRBV20-1; J: TRBJ2-6; DNA: TGCAGTGCAGGGAGCCCCATCGGGACTGGGGCCAACGTCCTGACTTTC; CDR3: CSAGSPIGTGANVLTF
size: many; D: NA; V: TRBV12-3/TRBV12-4; J: TRBJ2-5; DNA: TGTGCCAGCAGGGTTGTAGGGCAAGAGACCCAGTACTTC; CDR3: CASRVVGQETQYF
size: NA; D: TRBD2; V: TRBV12-3/TRBV12-4; J: TRBJ2-3; DNA: TGTGCCAGCAGTTTGGTGGGAGGGCCAGGAGATACGCAGTATTTT; CDR3: CASSLVGGPGDTQYF
size: NA; D: NA; V: TRBV27; J: TRBJ2-7; DNA: TGTGCCAGCAGTTTATCGACTCCCTACGAGCAGTACTTC; CDR3: CASSLSTPYEQYF
size: few; D: NA; V: TRBV18; J: TRBJ2-7; DNA: TGTGCCAGCTCACCAATCGCTAGCGACAACGAGCAGTACTTC; CDR3: CASSPIASDNEQYF
size: few; D: NA; V: TRBV6-1; J: TRBJ1-1; DNA: TGTGCCAGCAGCTTCGGGACACAACGGACTGAAGCTTTCTTT; CDR3: CASSFGTQRTEAFF
size: few; D: TRBD2; V: TRBV7-2; J: TRBJ2-5; DNA: TGTGCCAGCAGTTCCGACCTAGCGGGATCGGAGACCCAGTACTTC; CDR3: CASSSDLAGSETQYF
size: few; D: TRBD1; V: TRBV20-1; J: TRBJ1-2; DNA: TGCAGTGCTAGAGTCCAGGGGGCAAGCTATGGCTACACCTTC; CDR3: CSARVQGASYGYTF
size: NA; D: NA; V: TRBV7-9; J: TRBJ1-4; DNA: TGTGCCAGCAGCCTGGGACTGGGAGGACATGAAAAACTGTTTTTT; CDR3: CASSLGLGGHEKLFF
size: NA; D: TRBD1; V: TRBV27; J: TRBJ1-6; DNA: TGTGCCAGCAGTCCCACAAGACAGGGGCTGAATAATTCACCCCTCCACTTT; CDR3: CASSPTRQGLNNSPLHF
size: few; D: NA; V: TRBV10-3; J: TRBJ1-1; DNA: TGTGCCATCAGTGAAATAGCGCAAACTGAAGCTTTCTTT; CDR3: CAISEIAQTEAFF
size: NA; D: TRBD2; V: TRBV27; J: TRBJ2-1; DNA: TGTGCCAGCATGGTAGCGGGAGGGACCTACAATGAGCAGTTCTTC; CDR3: CASMVAGGTYNEQFF
size: few; D: TRBD1; V: TRBV29-1; J: TRBJ2-1; DNA: TGCAGCGTTGAACTCCGACAGGGGGCAGATGAGCAGTTCTTC; CDR3: CSVELRQGADEQFF
size: NA; D: NA; V: TRBV15; J: TRBJ2-1; DNA: TGTGCCACCAGCAGAGATCCCGGTTACACCTACAATGAGCAGTTCTTC; CDR3: CATSRDPGYTYNEQFF
size: few; D: NA; V: TRBV7-6; J: TRBJ1-1; DNA: TGTGCCAGCAGCTTAGCACGGGATTTTAACACTGAAGCTTTCTTT; CDR3: CASSLARDFNTEAFF
size: NA; D: NA; V: TRBV5-1; J: TRBJ2-1; DNA: TGCGCCAGCAGCTTGGAGCCGGGCCACGGACGCAATGAGCAGTTCTTC; CDR3: CASSLEPGHGRNEQFF
size: few; D: NA; V: TRBV6-2/TRBV6-3; J: TRBJ2-7; DNA: TGTGCCAGCAGTTACTCGGTAGGGGATGCCTACGAGCAGTACTTC; CDR3: CASSYSVGDAYEQYF
size: few; D: NA; V: TRBV4-3; J: TRBJ1-1; DNA: TGCGCCAGCAGCCGGAAATGGGACACTGAAGCTTTCTTT; CDR3: CASSRKWDTEAFF
size: few; D: NA; V: TRBV10-3; J: TRBJ2-7; DNA: TGTGCCATCAGTGAGACTCTGGCGGACTACGAGCAGTACTTC; CDR3: CAISETLADYEQYF
size: few; D: NA; V: TRBV18; J: TRBJ2-4; DNA: TGTGCCAGCTCACGTCGTCCAGGAGACTCAAACATTCAGTACTTC; CDR3: CASSRRPGDSNIQYF
size: few; D: NA; V: TRBV20-1; J: TRBJ1-6; DNA: TGCAGTGCTATATCCGGGCATCAGAATTCACCCCTCCACTTT; CDR3: CSAISGHQNSPLHF
size: NA; D: TRBD2; V: TRBV9; J: TRBJ2-2; DNA: TGTGCCAGCAGCGTACTAGCGGGAGGGCCCCAGGCCGGGGAGCTGTTTTTT; CDR3: CASSVLAGGPQAGELFF